This T cell receptor beta chain originates from a study of early T cells in non-severe SARS-CoV-2 infection. Study details: The study sequenced bulk RNA from unsorted whole blood, with chains unpaired.

Study outcomes and limitations: VDJdb matches were skewed toward anti-spike CD8 T cell responses.

Individually, cDNA molecules had unique molecular identifiers attached to them. A single record per CDR3 protein comes from TCRdb applying MiXCR to the 5' RACE reads. The table includes just over 60,000 distinct CDR3 sequences, roughly a tenth detected once. This clonotype has a handful of counts. The target antigen is unknown. The clonotype was recovered from an adult who was a healthcare worker with PCR-confirmed SARS-CoV-2 infection or an uninfected control (not recorded which). The sample was whole blood.

CDR3 sequence reads: CASSLRMGLASYNEQFF. The DNA for the CDR3 is TGCGCCAGCAGCTTGAGAATGGGACTAGCCTCCTACAATGAGCAGTTCTTC. This chain connects TRBV5-1 to TRBJ2-1, with 9 bases matching TRBD2. CDR3 length: 17 residues. Germline lookup yields CDR1 SGHRS and CDR2 YFSETQ. Trimming removed 1 base from V and 0 bases from J; junction bases left unmatched: 5.